Listed here are 27 T cell receptor beta chains from one sample, sequenced in a study of Ad26.COV2.S vaccination and SARS-CoV-2 variants. Treatment noted: 15 to 20 received Ad26.COV2.S at low or high dose, single or two shots; a few received placebo; per-sample allocation not given. Repertoires come from day 63 after the first vaccine or placebo injection. Sequencing used immunoSEQ multiplex PCR; TCRdb keeps in-frame clones, though not all of them. The repertoire holds 350,000 to 450,000 clones, with 89% as singletons. Sample: peripheral blood, taken in a trial of Ad26.COV2.S vaccine versus placebo. The receptors come from a person aged 18-65 years who received the Ad26.COV2.S COVID-19 vaccine or a placebo.

The gene calls are TRBV12-3 or TRBV12-4 and TRBJ2-7; weak D call: TRBD2 (6 bases). The CDR3 has 11 residues. V was clipped by 6 bases and J by 4 bases, with 7 bases between them. The CDR3 sequence: CASSRGYEQYF. In DNA, the CDR3 is TGTGCCAGCAGCCGGGGGTACGAGCAGTACTTC.

The rearrangement joins TRBV6-5 to TRBJ2-2, with a tentative D call TRBD2 (6 bases). This CDR3 has 15 amino acids. The germline V gene encodes CDR1 MNHEY and CDR2 SVGAGI. V lost 2 bases and J lost 0, with 7 bases in between. The DNA for the CDR3 is TGTGCCAGCAGTTACGGCGGGACGAACACCGGGGAGCTGTTTTTT. Protein sequence: CASSYGGTNTGELFF.

This rearrangement joins TRBV4-1 to TRBJ2-5; D unresolved. This CDR3 region has 14 residues. V dropped 6 bases and J dropped 3 bases, with 14 bases sitting between them. Germline V gives CDR1 MGHRA, CDR2 YSYEKL. For the CDR3, the DNA is TGCGCCAGCAGTCCTGGACCCAGCGAAGAGACCCAGTACTTC. Encoded protein: CASSPGPSEETQYF.

CDR3 sequence reads: CSVGAGQNIQYF. In DNA form, the CDR3 reads TGCAGCGTTGGGGCAGGGCAAAACATTCAGTACTTC. The V call is TRBV29-1, the J call TRBJ2-4, with a weak D call TRBD1 (5 bases). CDR3 length equals 12 residues. V was trimmed by 4 bases and J by 5 bases, leaving 9 bases between them. In germline, CDR1 is SQVTM, CDR2 ANQGSEA.

The chain carries TRBV28 and TRBJ1-4; D gene uncertain. The CDR3 length is 17 residues. Germline-derived CDR1 and CDR2 are MDHEN and SYDVKM. Trimming took 3 bases from V and 7 from J, leaving 21 bases between them. Here the CDR3 reads CASSFPRQAASGEKLFF. In DNA form, the CDR3 reads TGTGCCAGCAGTTTCCCTAGGCAGGCTGCCTCTGGTGAAAAACTGTTTTTT.

The gene calls are TRBV5-4 and TRBJ1-2; TRBD1 matches at 9 bases. Losses at the gene ends were 0 bases for V and 7 bases for J; bases not matched to a gene: 10. Germline values: CDR1 SGHNT, CDR2 YYREEE (reference sequence). CDR3 length: 16 amino acids. Here the CDR3 DNA reads TGTGCCAGCAGCTTGGGGGGGACCGGGACAGGGTTTGGCTACACCTTC. Amino acids: CASSLGGTGTGFGYTF.

The rearrangement uses TRBV28 and TRBJ1-5; D is ambiguous. CDR1 MDHEN and CDR2 SYDVKM come from the germline V gene. Trimming stripped 6 bases from V and 3 bases from J, with 9 bases between. This CDR3 has 13 residues. The CDR3 nucleotides read TGTGCCAGCAGGGCACGGGACAATCAGCCCCAGCATTTT. Its protein product is CASRARDNQPQHF.

The V and J genes are TRBV5-4 and TRBJ1-1, with TRBD1 matching 8 bases. Per the germline V gene, CDR1 is SGHNT and CDR2 is YYREEE (reference sequence). The CDR3 spans 15 residues. The junction had 5 bases not matched to a gene; V was cut back by 0 bases and J by 4 bases. CDR3 DNA: TGTGCCAGCAGCTTGGACCAGGGGGCGGTCACTGAAGCTTTCTTT. Amino acid sequence: CASSLDQGAVTEAFF.

This chain links TRBV19 with TRBJ2-7, with 12 nucleotides matching TRBD2. V was clipped by 5 bases and J by 2 bases; unmatched bases: 4. The CDR3 length is 15 residues. Germline-derived CDR1 and CDR2 are LNHDA and SQIVND (reference sequence). CDR3: CASSPASGRAYEQYF. The DNA of the CDR3 is TGTGCCAGTAGTCCTGCTAGCGGGAGGGCCTACGAGCAGTACTTC.

This chain connects TRBV12-3 or TRBV12-4 to TRBJ2-2, with D unresolved. V dropped 3 bases and J dropped 8 bases, with 1 base sitting between them. CDR3 length: 10 amino acids. The DNA of the CDR3 is TGTGCCAGCAGTTTGGGGGAGCTGTTTTTT. Protein: CASSLGELFF.

This chain connects TRBV11-3 to TRBJ1-1; D remains unclear. Trimming took off 6 bases at V and 0 bases at J, with 14 bases between the two ends. Germline V gives CDR1 SGHNT, CDR2 YENEEA. This CDR3 has 15 residues. DNA of the CDR3: TGTGCCAGCAGTATTATCAGCGCCATGAACACTGAAGCTTTCTTT. It is translated as CASSIISAMNTEAFF.

This clone appeared once. The CDR3 spells CSVELGQYTQYF. The CDR3 DNA reads as TGCAGCGTTGAACTCGGACAGTATACGCAGTATTTT. The rearrangement joins TRBV29-1 to TRBJ2-3; D might be TRBD1 (6 bases). Germline lookup yields CDR1 SQVTM and CDR2 ANQGSEA. This CDR3 contains 12 residues. Trimming pared 2 bases from V and 7 bases from J, leaving 10 bases between.

The chain carries TRBV2 and TRBJ2-7; maybe TRBD1 (6 bases). In germline, CDR1 is SNHLY, CDR2 FYNNEI. The CDR3 spans 13 residues. Trimming stripped 4 bases from V and 3 bases from J, with 10 bases between. The CDR3, as DNA: TGTGCCAGCAGTGGGACAGTCATCTACGAGCAGTACTTC. Its protein product is CASSGTVIYEQYF.

This clone has just a few counts. The J gene is TRBJ2-7, the V gene TRBV6-2 or TRBV6-3; D is tentatively TRBD1 or TRBD2 (5 bases each). The CDR3 is 15 amino acids. Per the germline V gene, CDR1 is MNHEY and CDR2 is SVGEGT. V was clipped by 4 bases and J by 3 bases, with 16 bases between them. The DNA of the CDR3 is TGTGCCAGCAGTTTGCTAGGAGGTGGGGGCTACGAGCAGTACTTC. Translation gives CASSLLGGGGYEQYF.

The chain recombines TRBV10-3 with TRBJ2-5; 12 bases fit TRBD2. With 5 bases clipped from V and 5 bases from J, the junction kept 24 bases outside the gene matches. CDR3 length: 21 residues. The V gene's germline CDR1 is ENHRY and CDR2 SYGVKD. CDR3 loop: CAISSTPPLTSGSFGGETQYF. The CDR3 coding sequence is TGTGCCATCAGTTCCACGCCCCCCCTGACTAGCGGGAGTTTTGGTGGGGAGACCCAGTACTTC.

The rearrangement links TRBV19 to TRBJ2-7; D perhaps matches TRBD2 (5 bases). The CDR3 extends over 13 amino acids. Trimming removed 3 bases at V and 3 bases at J, with 9 bases between. From germline, CDR1 is LNHDA and CDR2 SQIVND (reference sequence). The CDR3 loop reads CASSMSGNYEQYF. The DNA for the CDR3 is TGTGCCAGTAGTATGTCGGGAAACTACGAGCAGTACTTC.

V usage is TRBV27 and J usage is TRBJ1-1; D might be TRBD1 (5 bases). The length of the CDR3 is 15 residues. The V end was cut by 0 bases, the J end by 10 bases, with 18 bases between. The germline gives CDR1 MNHEY, CDR2 SMNVEV (reference sequence). CDR3 bases: TGTGCCAGCAGTTTATCGGTTGGGAGGGGTTCGACAGCTTTCTTT. Amino acid sequence: CASSLSVGRGSTAFF.

The genes are TRBV5-1 and TRBJ1-6; tentatively, D is TRBD1 (6 bases). Trimming left V 3 bases short and J 8 bases short, with 12 bases between. The CDR3 is made up of 14 amino acids. Looked up from germline, CDR1 is SGHRS and CDR2 is YFSETQ. The CDR3 region is CASSSGQRDSPLHF. CDR3 sequence (DNA): TGCGCCAGCAGCTCCGGACAGCGGGATTCACCCCTCCACTTT.

The chain carries TRBV6-5 and TRBJ1-2, with D unresolved. Germline CDR1 reads MNHEY; CDR2 reads SVGAGI. The CDR3 has 14 amino acids. The V end was cut by 10 bases, the J end by 2 bases, with 17 bases between. CDR3 bases: TGTGCCACCACAATGGACCGTATGAACTATGGCTACACCTTC. Residues: CATTMDRMNYGYTF.

On this clone itself: This same CDR3 is encoded by further DNA sequences in the sample. This rearrangement joins TRBV29-1 to TRBJ2-7; 8 bases are shared with TRBD1. The CDR3 consists of 13 residues. From germline, CDR1 is SQVTM and CDR2 ANQGSEA. J was trimmed by 1 base and V by 2 bases; bases with no gene match: 1. The CDR3, as DNA: TGCAGCGTTGAAACAGGGGGGTCCTACGAGCAGTACTTC. The encoded protein is CSVETGGSYEQYF.

V is TRBV19 and J is TRBJ2-5; TRBD1 matches at 8 bases. V trimming: 7 bases; J trimming: 0 bases; junction bases outside the gene matches: 4. Germline CDR1 LNHDA, CDR2 SQIVND (reference sequence). This CDR3 has 14 residues. In DNA form, the CDR3 reads TGTGCCAGTAAGAACAGGGGGAACCAAGAGACCCAGTACTTC. Translated: CASKNRGNQETQYF.

The chain uses TRBV28 and TRBJ1-5; D not certain. Trimming stripped 5 bases from V and 1 base from J, with 6 bases between. This CDR3 contains 13 residues. Germline CDR1 and CDR2: MDHEN and SYDVKM. CDR3 bases: TGTGCCAGCAGTGAACCGAGCAATCAGCCCCAGCATTTT. This encodes CASSEPSNQPQHF.

The chain couples TRBV3-1 (or the pseudogene TRBV3-2) to TRBJ2-7; 10 bases are a match to TRBD2. The germline V gene encodes CDR1 LGHDT and CDR2 YNNKEL (reference sequence). J gave up 7 bases and V 0 bases, and 6 bases lay outside the gene matches. The CDR3 sequence is 15 residues long. The CDR3 DNA is TGTGCCAGCAGCCAAGATAGCGGGGGGCTACGAGAGCAGTACTTC. Translation: CASSQDSGGLREQYF.

The chain couples TRBV6-2 or TRBV6-3 to TRBJ2-7; unclear D gene. The germline V gene encodes CDR1 MNHEY and CDR2 SVGEGT. The CDR3 has 12 residues. V was pared by 5 bases and J by 6 bases, with 11 bases between. CDR3 nucleotides: TGTGCCAGCAGTCACCCAAATGGCGAGCAGTACTTC. It yields the protein CASSHPNGEQYF.

This clone has a single count. The CDR3 nucleotides read TGTGCCAGCAGCCAGCCAGACAGGGGATTGCAAGCTAACTATGGCTACACCTTC. It specifies CASSQPDRGLQANYGYTF. This chain links TRBV4-2 with TRBJ1-2, with 8 bases aligning to TRBD1. The CDR3 is 18 residues long. The germline V gene has CDR1 LGHNA and CDR2 YNFKEQ. Germline trimming cut 3 bases from V and 0 bases from J; bases unmatched to any gene: 12.

CDR3 amino acids: CASSPNGYEQYF. The CDR3 DNA sequence: TGTGCCAGCAGCCCTAACGGCTACGAGCAGTACTTC. This rearrangement joins TRBV7-9 to TRBJ2-7; no clear D gene. With 5 bases removed from V and 3 bases from J, the gap between germline ends came to 8 bases. The germline gives CDR1 SEHNR, CDR2 FQNEAQ (reference sequence). The CDR3 is 12 residues long.

The chain links TRBV18 to TRBJ1-2; the match to TRBD1 covers 7 bases. The CDR3 has 12 residues. The V segment lost 4 bases and the J segment 4 bases; nucleotides outside the gene matches: 0. From germline, CDR1 is KGHSH and CDR2 LQKENI. The CDR3 DNA is TGTGCCAGCTCACAGGGGGCCTATGGCTACACCTTC. This translates into CASSQGAYGYTF.